The rows below give T cell receptor beta chains drawn from one sample of a study of blood T cell repertoires in COVID-19. Assay: immunoSEQ multiplex PCR; the TCRdb copy retains only in-frame clones and omits some. The sample yields some 270,000 clones, more than 80% seen once. The sequenced sample was PBMCs or T cells enriched from blood (not recorded which). The receptor set was obtained from a woman aged 25-40 years with acute COVID-19. Both conserved end residues are trimmed from each CDR3. A D gene is named only where the DNA matches it firmly. A row's size may be missing; if present it is once, few, many or a size class.

CDR3 protein	clone size	D gene	V gene	J gene
ASQRDRVDFRQF	.	TRBD1	TRBV19	TRBJ2-1
ASSAYHRGGTDTQY	.	TRBD1	TRBV6-1	TRBJ2-3
ASRSTGQETQY	.	.	TRBV7-9	TRBJ2-5
ASSSGRGTDTQY	.	.	TRBV11-3	TRBJ2-3
ASSVGERMGSGRDNEQF	.	TRBD2	TRBV9	TRBJ2-1
AASDSESPLH	.	.	TRBV28	TRBJ1-6
ASSQDRVRAAEAF	.	.	TRBV3-1/TRBV3-2	TRBJ1-1
ASSPNTGLNEQF	.	.	TRBV7-9	TRBJ2-1
ASSLDLGTTEQY	.	.	TRBV11-2	TRBJ2-7
ASSGLASGLATDTQY	.	.	TRBV18	TRBJ2-3
ASRNRGQEQPQH	.	TRBD1	TRBV19	TRBJ1-5
ASSGTGGPKNIQY	.	TRBD1	TRBV19	TRBJ2-4
ASSELGGHNNQPQH	.	.	TRBV2	TRBJ1-5
ASSPSDSSYNEQF	.	.	TRBV19	TRBJ2-1
ASSHPGQGDVSGNEQF	.	.	TRBV6-2/TRBV6-3	TRBJ2-1
ASSDGGLAGITDTQY	.	TRBD2	TRBV5-5	TRBJ2-3
ASSQVLSSPSTDTQY	.	.	TRBV4-1	TRBJ2-3
ASSTGLAGAEQF	once	TRBD2	TRBV19	TRBJ2-1
ASSAEEREWGEQF	.	TRBD2	TRBV2	TRBJ2-1
ASSPVKNEQF	.	.	TRBV12-3/TRBV12-4	TRBJ2-1
ASSLIGLRTGHHTDTQY	.	TRBD1	TRBV28	TRBJ2-3
ASSKTPGLGDTGELF	.	TRBD2	TRBV28	TRBJ2-2
ASSFGLLYEQY	once	.	TRBV27	TRBJ2-7
ASSLTGQANTQY	.	TRBD1	TRBV27	TRBJ2-3
AISGTERATDTQY	.	.	TRBV10-3	TRBJ2-3
ASSRGTSGAYEQY	.	TRBD2	TRBV27	TRBJ2-7
ASSPLSTDTQY	.	.	TRBV28	TRBJ2-3